This paragraph covers one T cell receptor beta chain sequence. The sample originates from a study of blood T cells in healthy people across ages. CDR3 length: 15 residues. Germline trimming cut 5 bases from V and 3 bases from J; bases unmatched to any gene: 7. Germline V gene sequence: CDR1 SQVTM, CDR2 ANQGSEA. Next came a second PCR, run for about 7 to 12 cycles, which used a sample-barcoded 5' primer along with a J-beta primer mix. TCRdb processed the 5' RACE reads anew with MiXCR; each CDR3 protein has one entry. Counted here are more than 600,000 distinct CDR3 sequences, roughly 25% occurring once; the ten biggest clones make up more than 7.5%. Separately, the same data were catalogued under a study of T cells of mothers and their children. As that report states: Each mother gave over 9.5 million TCR beta CDR3 reads; each child, about 2.9 million.

The sequencing sample was made of blood. The chain links TRBV29-1 to TRBJ2-3, with 11 bases that match TRBD1. The receptor's source is a boy aged 10-17 years in good health. CDR3: CSVLGQGGRTDTQYF. CDR3 nucleotides: TGCAGCGTTCTGGGACAGGGGGGGAGGACAGATACGCAGTATTTT.